The sequence of this T cell receptor beta chain was determined in a study of blood T cell repertoires in COVID-19. This CDR3 spans 16 amino acids. V lost 2 bases to trimming and J lost 4 bases, with 15 bases between them. In germline, CDR1 is SGHDT, CDR2 YYEEEE. Authors' data handling: Reference gene primers were amplified, and this amplification served to estimate nucleated cell counts. Here immunoSEQ multiplex PCR was the method, and the copy in TCRdb shows in-frame clones only, minus some. The V and J calls and clone size come from that table; D and trimming were worked out from the DNA. The data contain a few hundred thousand clones, 84% of them singletons.

The sequence came from a woman older than 75 with active or convalescent COVID-19. J is TRBJ2-2 and V is TRBV5-6; D ambiguous. Sequences were obtained from peripheral blood. The CDR3 DNA reads TGTGCCAGCAGCTTTTATGAGACACCGGTCACCGGGGAGCTGTTTTTT. It is translated as CASSFYETPVTGELFF.